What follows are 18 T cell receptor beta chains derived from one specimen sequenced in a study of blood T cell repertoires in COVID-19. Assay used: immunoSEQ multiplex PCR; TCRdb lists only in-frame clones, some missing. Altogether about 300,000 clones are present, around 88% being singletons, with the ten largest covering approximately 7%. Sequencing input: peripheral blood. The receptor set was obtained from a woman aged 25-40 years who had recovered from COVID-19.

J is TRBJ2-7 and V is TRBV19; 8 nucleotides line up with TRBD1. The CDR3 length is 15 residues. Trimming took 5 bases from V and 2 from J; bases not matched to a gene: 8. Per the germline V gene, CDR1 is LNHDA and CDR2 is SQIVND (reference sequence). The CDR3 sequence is CASSLGQAGAYEQYF. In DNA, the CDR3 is TGTGCCAGTAGTCTGGGACAGGCCGGCGCCTACGAGCAGTACTTC.

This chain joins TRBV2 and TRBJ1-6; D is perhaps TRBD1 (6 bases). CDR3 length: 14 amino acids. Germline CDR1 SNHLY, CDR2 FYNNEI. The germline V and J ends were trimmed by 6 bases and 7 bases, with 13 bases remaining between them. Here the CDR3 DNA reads TGTGCCAGCAGCGGCTTAGGGACAAATTCACCCCTCCACTTT. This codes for CASSGLGTNSPLHF.

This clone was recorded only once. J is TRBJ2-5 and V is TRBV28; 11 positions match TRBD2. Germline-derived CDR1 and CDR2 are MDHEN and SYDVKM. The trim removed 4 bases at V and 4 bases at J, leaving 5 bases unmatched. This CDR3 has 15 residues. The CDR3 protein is CASSSLAGGPETQYF. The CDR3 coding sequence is TGTGCCAGCAGTTCATTAGCGGGGGGGCCAGAGACCCAGTACTTC.

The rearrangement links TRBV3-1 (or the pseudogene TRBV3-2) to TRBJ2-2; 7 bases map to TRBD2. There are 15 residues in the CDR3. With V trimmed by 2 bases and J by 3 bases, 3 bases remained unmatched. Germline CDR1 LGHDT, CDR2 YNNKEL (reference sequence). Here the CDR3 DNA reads TGTGCCAGCAGCCAATTCGCGGGGGACACCGGGGAGCTGTTTTTT. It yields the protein CASSQFAGDTGELFF.

DNA of the CDR3: TGTGCCAGCAGTTCCGACAGATTTCTCGATCAGCCCCAGCATTTT. Protein: CASSSDRFLDQPQHF. The rearrangement links TRBV6-2 or TRBV6-3 to TRBJ1-5; D may be TRBD1 (5 bases). Trimming left V 4 bases short and J 5 bases short, with 15 bases between. Germline lookup yields CDR1 MNHEY and CDR2 SVGEGT. CDR3 length equals 15 residues.

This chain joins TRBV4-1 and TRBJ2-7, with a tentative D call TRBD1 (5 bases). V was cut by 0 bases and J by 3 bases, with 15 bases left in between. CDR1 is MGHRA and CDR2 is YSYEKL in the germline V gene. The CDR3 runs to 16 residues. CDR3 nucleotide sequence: TGCGCCAGCAGCCAAGATCGGCAGGGTTCACTCTACGAGCAGTACTTC. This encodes CASSQDRQGSLYEQYF.

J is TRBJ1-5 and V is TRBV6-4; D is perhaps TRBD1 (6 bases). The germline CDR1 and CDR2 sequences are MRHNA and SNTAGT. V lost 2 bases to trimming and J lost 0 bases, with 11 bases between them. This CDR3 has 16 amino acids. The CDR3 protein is CASSDVGQSSNQPQHF. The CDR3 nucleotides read TGTGCCAGCAGTGACGTTGGACAGAGTAGCAATCAGCCCCAGCATTTT.

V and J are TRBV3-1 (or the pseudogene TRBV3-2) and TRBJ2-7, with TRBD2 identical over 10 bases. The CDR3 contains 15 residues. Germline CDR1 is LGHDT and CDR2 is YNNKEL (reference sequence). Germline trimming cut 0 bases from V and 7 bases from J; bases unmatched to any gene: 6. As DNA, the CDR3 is TGTGCCAGCAGCCAAGATTGGCTAGCGGGGGTTGAGCAGTACTTC. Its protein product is CASSQDWLAGVEQYF.

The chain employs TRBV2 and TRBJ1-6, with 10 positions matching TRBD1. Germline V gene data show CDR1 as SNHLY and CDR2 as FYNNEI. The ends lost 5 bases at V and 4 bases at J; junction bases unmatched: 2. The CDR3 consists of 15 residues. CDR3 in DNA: TGTGCCAGCAGTCGGGACAGGGGATATAATTCACCCCTCCACTTT. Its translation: CASSRDRGYNSPLHF.

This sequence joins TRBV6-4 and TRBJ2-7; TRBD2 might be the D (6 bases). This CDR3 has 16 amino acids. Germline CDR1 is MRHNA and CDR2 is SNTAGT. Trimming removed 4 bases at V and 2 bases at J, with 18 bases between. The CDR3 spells CASSGTVLAETYEQYF. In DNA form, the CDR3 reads TGTGCCAGCAGTGGTACGGTTTTAGCGGAGACCTACGAGCAGTACTTC.

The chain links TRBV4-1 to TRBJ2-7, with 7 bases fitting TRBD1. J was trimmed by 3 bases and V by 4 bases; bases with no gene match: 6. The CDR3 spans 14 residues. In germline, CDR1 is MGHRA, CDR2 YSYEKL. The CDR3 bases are TGCGCCAGCAGCCCACGGACAGGATACTACGAGCAGTACTTC. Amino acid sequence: CASSPRTGYYEQYF.

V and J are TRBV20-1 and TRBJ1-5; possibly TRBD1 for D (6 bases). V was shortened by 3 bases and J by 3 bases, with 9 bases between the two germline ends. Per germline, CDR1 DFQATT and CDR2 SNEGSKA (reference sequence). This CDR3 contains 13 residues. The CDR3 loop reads CSASGDINQPQHF. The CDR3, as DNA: TGCAGTGCTAGTGGGGACATCAATCAGCCCCAGCATTTT.

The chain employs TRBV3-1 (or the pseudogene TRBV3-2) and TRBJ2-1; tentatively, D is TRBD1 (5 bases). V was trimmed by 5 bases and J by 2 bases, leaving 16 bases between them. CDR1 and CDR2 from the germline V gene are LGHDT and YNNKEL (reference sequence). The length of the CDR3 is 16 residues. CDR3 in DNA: TGTGCCAGCAGCTCAAACCTTCAGGGAACCTACAATGAGCAGTTCTTC. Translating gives CASSSNLQGTYNEQFF.

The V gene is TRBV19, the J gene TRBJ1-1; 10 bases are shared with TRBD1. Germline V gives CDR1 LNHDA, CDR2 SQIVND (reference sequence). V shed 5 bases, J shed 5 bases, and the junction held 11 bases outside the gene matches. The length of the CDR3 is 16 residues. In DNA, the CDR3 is TGTGCCAGTAGTTCCAAACTCGGGACAGGGGAAACTGAAGCTTTCTTT. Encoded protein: CASSSKLGTGETEAFF.

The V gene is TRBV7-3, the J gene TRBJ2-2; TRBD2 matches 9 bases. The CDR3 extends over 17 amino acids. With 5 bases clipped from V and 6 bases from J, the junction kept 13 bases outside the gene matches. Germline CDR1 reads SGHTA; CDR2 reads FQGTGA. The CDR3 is CASSPKTAGGRPGELFF. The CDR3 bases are TGTGCCAGCAGCCCTAAGACGGCGGGGGGGCGCCCCGGGGAGCTGTTTTTT.

This chain's CDR3 is CASSYYRSGQGNNEQFF. CDR3 sequence (DNA): TGTGCCAGCAGCTATTACCGCAGTGGACAGGGCAACAATGAGCAGTTCTTC. This chain uses TRBV5-8 with TRBJ2-1; TRBD1 agrees at 8 bases. The CDR3 covers 17 residues. With 3 bases clipped from V and 5 bases from J, the junction kept 13 bases outside the gene matches. The germline CDR1 and CDR2 sequences are SGHTS and YDEGEE.

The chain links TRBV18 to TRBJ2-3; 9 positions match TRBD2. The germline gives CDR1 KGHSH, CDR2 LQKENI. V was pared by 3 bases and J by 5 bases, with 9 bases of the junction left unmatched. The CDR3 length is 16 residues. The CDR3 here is CASSPRAGGPEDTQYF. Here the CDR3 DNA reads TGTGCCAGCTCACCGAGGGCGGGGGGGCCCGAAGATACGCAGTATTTT.

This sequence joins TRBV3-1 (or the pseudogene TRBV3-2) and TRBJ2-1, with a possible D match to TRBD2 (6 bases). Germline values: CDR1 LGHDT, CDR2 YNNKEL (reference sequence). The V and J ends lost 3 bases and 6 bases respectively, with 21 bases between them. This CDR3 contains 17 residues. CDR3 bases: TGTGCCAGCAGCCACCCCCCCGGGGGTGGGATCGGCAATGAGCAGTTCTTC. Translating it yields CASSHPPGGGIGNEQFF.